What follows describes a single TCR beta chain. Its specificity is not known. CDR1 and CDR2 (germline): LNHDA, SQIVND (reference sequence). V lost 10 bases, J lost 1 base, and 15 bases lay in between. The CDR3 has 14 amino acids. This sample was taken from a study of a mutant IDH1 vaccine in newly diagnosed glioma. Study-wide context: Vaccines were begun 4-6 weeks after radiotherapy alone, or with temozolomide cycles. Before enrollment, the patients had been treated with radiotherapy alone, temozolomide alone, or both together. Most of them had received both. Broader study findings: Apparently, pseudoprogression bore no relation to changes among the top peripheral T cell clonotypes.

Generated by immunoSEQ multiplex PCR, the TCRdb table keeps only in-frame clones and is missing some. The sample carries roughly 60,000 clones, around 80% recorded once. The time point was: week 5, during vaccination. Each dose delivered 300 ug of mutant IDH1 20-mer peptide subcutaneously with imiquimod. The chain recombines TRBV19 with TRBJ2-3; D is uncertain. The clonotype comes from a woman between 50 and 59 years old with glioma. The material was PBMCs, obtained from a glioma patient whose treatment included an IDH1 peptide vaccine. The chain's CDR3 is CATKGLAGTDTQYF. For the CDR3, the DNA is TGTGCCACTAAAGGGCTGGCTGGCACAGATACGCAGTATTTT.